Shown below are 17 T cell receptor beta chains from a single sample sequenced in a study of cytomegalovirus exposure and HLA in healthy donors. Both 60 Vbeta primers and 13 Jbeta primers went into the PCR. Sequencing used immunoSEQ multiplex PCR; TCRdb keeps in-frame clones, though not all of them. The table records 270,000 or so clones, around 90% of them present only once. The sample was PBMCs. Receptors originate from a girl aged 2 to 9 in good health and CMV-seronegative.

The chain uses TRBV6-5 and TRBJ1-2; 7 bases match TRBD1. This CDR3 region has 15 residues. Trimming cost V 6 bases and J 1 base; bases outside gene matches: 8. Germline V CDR1 and CDR2: MNHEY, SVGAGI. Written as DNA, the CDR3 is TGTGCCAGCAGGGGATCCCGGGACAGTAACTATGGCTACACCTTC. This sequence encodes CASRGSRDSNYGYTF.

The sample holds one count of this clone. The chain recombines TRBV6-5 with TRBJ1-1, with TRBD1 matching over 7 bases. This CDR3 region has 14 residues. The junction had 5 bases not matched to a gene; V was cut back by 7 bases and J by 0 bases. Germline CDR1 is MNHEY and CDR2 is SVGAGI. The CDR3 DNA sequence: TGTGCCAGCAAAGGGGGCGGGCTGAACACTGAAGCTTTCTTT. Amino acid sequence: CASKGGGLNTEAFF.

This chain joins TRBV5-1 and TRBJ2-7, with TRBD1 matching over 7 bases. This CDR3 comprises 16 residues. V lost 1 base to trimming and J lost 0 bases; unmatched junction nucleotides: 7. Germline-derived CDR1 and CDR2 are SGHRS and YFSETQ. This CDR3 reads CASSLQPGQRSYEQYF. DNA of the CDR3: TGCGCCAGCAGCTTGCAACCGGGACAGCGCTCCTACGAGCAGTACTTC.

The chain is built from TRBV5-1 and TRBJ1-5; TRBD1 is a possible D gene (5 bases). This CDR3 region has 15 residues. Between the trimmed V and J ends, which lost 2 bases and 6 bases, there was a span of 15 bases. In germline, CDR1 is SGHRS, CDR2 YFSETQ. CDR3 loop: CASSLGLGEGQPQHF. The DNA for the CDR3 is TGCGCCAGCAGCTTAGGGTTAGGGGAGGGTCAGCCCCAGCATTTT.

The chain recombines TRBV7-8 with TRBJ1-1; no firm D call. Trimming shortened V by 1 base and J by 0 bases, and 12 bases separated the two germline ends. Germline V gives CDR1 SGHVS, CDR2 FQNEAQ. The CDR3 is made up of 16 amino acids. Written as DNA, the CDR3 is TGTGCCAGCAGCTTAGAACAGCCGACGGTGAACACTGAAGCTTTCTTT. Translation gives CASSLEQPTVNTEAFF.

CDR3 coding DNA: TGTGCCATCATCAACGGTAGATACGAGCAGTACTTC. Its translation: CAIINGRYEQYF. J is TRBJ2-7 and V is TRBV10-3; unclear D gene. Germline CDR1 and CDR2: ENHRY and SYGVKD. The CDR3 spans 12 residues. Trimming shortened V by 7 bases and J by 4 bases, and 11 bases separated the two germline ends.

This sequence joins TRBV2 and TRBJ1-5, with 8 positions matching TRBD1. Germline V CDR1 and CDR2: SNHLY, FYNNEI. The ends lost 6 bases at V and 2 bases at J; junction bases unmatched: 0. CDR3 length: 13 residues. The CDR3 sequence is CASRQGGNQPQHF. Written as DNA, the CDR3 is TGTGCCAGCAGACAGGGGGGCAATCAGCCCCAGCATTTT.

The chain combines TRBV29-1 with TRBJ2-1, with a weak D call TRBD1 (6 bases). Germline V lookup: CDR1 SQVTM, CDR2 ANQGSEA. This CDR3 has 16 residues. Trimming removed 6 bases at V and 0 bases at J, with 18 bases between. Here the CDR3 DNA reads TGCAGCGTGACCCCCGGACAGTTGAGCTCCTACAATGAGCAGTTCTTC. Translation: CSVTPGQLSSYNEQFF.

V and J are TRBV4-2 and TRBJ2-7; 7 bases line up with TRBD2. With V trimmed by 1 base and J by 0 bases, 9 bases remained unmatched. CDR1 is LGHNA and CDR2 is YNFKEQ in the germline V gene. This CDR3 comprises 17 residues. The CDR3 here is CASSQVPGGSFSYEQYF. The CDR3 DNA is TGTGCCAGCAGCCAAGTTCCCGGCGGGAGCTTCTCCTACGAGCAGTACTTC.

This sequence joins TRBV6-1 and TRBJ1-6, with unresolved D. This CDR3 comprises 13 residues. Trimming left V 0 bases short and J 10 bases short, with 7 bases between. Germline-derived CDR1 and CDR2 are MNHNS and SASEGT. In nucleotides, the CDR3 is TGTGCCAGCAGTGAAGCGACTAGATCACCCCTCCACTTT. Amino acid sequence: CASSEATRSPLHF.

V is TRBV27 and J is TRBJ1-5; D not resolved. Trimming left V 6 bases short and J 7 bases short, with 16 bases between. The CDR3 extends over 14 amino acids. In germline, CDR1 is MNHEY, CDR2 SMNVEV (reference sequence). CDR3 coding DNA: TGTGCCAGCAGCCGAGGAGGGCCTGGGCAGCCCCAGCATTTT. Translation gives CASSRGGPGQPQHF.

This rearrangement joins TRBV11-1 to TRBJ2-5; 10 nucleotides align to TRBD2. Germline CDR1 reads SGHAT; CDR2 reads FQDESV (reference sequence). The length of the CDR3 is 15 residues. Trimming cost V 5 bases and J 5 bases; bases outside gene matches: 8. CDR3 protein: CASSLAAGGMETQYF. The CDR3 DNA reads TGTGCCAGCAGCCTCGCAGCGGGAGGGATGGAGACCCAGTACTTC.

The rearrangement links TRBV13 to TRBJ1-4, with D possibly being TRBD1 (6 bases). V lost 3 bases to trimming and J lost 8 bases, with 10 bases between them. The CDR3 totals 13 residues. Germline V lookup: CDR1 PRHDT, CDR2 FYEKMQ (reference sequence). The CDR3 region has the DNA TGTGCCAGCAGCTTCGAGAGGGGGGAAAAACTGTTTTTT. Encoded protein: CASSFERGEKLFF.

The J gene is TRBJ1-5, the V gene TRBV19; D uncertain. The length of the CDR3 is 14 residues. CDR1 and CDR2 (germline): LNHDA, SQIVND (reference sequence). Deletions cut 3 bases from V and 5 bases from J, with 11 bases between. The CDR3 DNA reads as TGTGCCAGTAGTATTGGGCGGGCAGATCAGCCCCAGCATTTT. Its protein product is CASSIGRADQPQHF.

Details on this clone: Other DNA variants within this sample encode the same CDR3. The genes are TRBV20-1 and TRBJ2-5; a weak D match, TRBD2 (7 bases). There are 11 residues in the CDR3. V shed 6 bases and J shed 5 bases, with 10 bases lying between them. Per the germline V gene, CDR1 is DFQATT and CDR2 is SNEGSKA (reference sequence). CDR3 region: CSAGGVETQYF. CDR3 DNA sequence: TGCAGTGCAGGGGGGGTGGAGACCCAGTACTTC.

This rearrangement joins TRBV20-1 to TRBJ1-3; D is undetermined. CDR1 is DFQATT and CDR2 is SNEGSKA in the germline V gene (reference sequence). The V gene lost 5 bases and the J gene lost 2 bases, with 4 bases spanning the gap. The CDR3 extends over 11 amino acids. CDR3: CSAPTGNTIYF. The DNA of the CDR3 is TGCAGTGCTCCCACTGGAAACACCATATATTTT.

Comments on this clone: Additional DNA sequences in this sample encode the identical CDR3. This chain joins TRBV11-3 and TRBJ2-5; 7 bases agree with TRBD1. Germline loops: CDR1 SGHNT, CDR2 YENEEA. With 1 base clipped from V and 2 bases from J, the junction kept 1 base outside the gene matches. This CDR3 comprises 14 residues. The CDR3 DNA reads as TGTGCCAGCAGCTTAGGACAGGGACAAGAGACCCAGTACTTC. It codes for CASSLGQGQETQYF.